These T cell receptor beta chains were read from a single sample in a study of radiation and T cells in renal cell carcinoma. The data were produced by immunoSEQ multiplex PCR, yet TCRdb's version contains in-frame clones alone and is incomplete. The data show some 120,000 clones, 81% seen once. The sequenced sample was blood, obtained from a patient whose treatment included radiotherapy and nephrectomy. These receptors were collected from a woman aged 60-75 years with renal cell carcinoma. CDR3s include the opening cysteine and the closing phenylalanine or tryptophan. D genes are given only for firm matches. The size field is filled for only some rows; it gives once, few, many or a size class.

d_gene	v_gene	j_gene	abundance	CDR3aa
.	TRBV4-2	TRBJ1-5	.	CASSQGLGGGNQPQHF
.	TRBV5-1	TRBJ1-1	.	CASRGNTEAFF
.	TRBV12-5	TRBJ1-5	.	CASGLVLRLGGRSNQPQHF
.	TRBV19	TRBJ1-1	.	CASMLGAGRTEAFF
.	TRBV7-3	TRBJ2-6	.	CASSAQAKSSGANVLTF
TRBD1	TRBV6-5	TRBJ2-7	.	CASSYSGTAHEQYF
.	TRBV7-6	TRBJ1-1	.	CASSSGENTEAFF
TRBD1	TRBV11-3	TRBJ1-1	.	CASSPGQGMNTEAFF
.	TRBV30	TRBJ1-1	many	CAGGRTDTEAFF
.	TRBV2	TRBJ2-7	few	CASSSTYEQYF
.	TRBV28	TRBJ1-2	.	CATSLGGDRTSIYGYTF
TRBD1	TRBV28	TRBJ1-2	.	CASSLWGTGDYGYTF
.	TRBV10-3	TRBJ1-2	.	CAISDSDSPNYGYTF
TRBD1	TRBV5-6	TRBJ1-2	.	CASSLGTGVGYTF
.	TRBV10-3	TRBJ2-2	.	CAISDRSTDLNTGELFF
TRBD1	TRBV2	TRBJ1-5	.	CATSGGGGNQPQHF
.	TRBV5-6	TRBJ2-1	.	CASVFGDEQFF
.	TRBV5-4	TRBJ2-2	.	CASSLGLRITGELFF
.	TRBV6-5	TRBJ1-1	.	CASSYEGAGTEAFF
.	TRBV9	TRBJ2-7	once	CASSVGSSLSYEQYF
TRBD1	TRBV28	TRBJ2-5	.	CASSTPTGGQETQYF
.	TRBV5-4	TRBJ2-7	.	CASSFDWGSSYEQYF
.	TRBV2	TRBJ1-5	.	CASSETSSNQPQHF
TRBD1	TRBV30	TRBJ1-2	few	CAWSPGTGGYGYTF
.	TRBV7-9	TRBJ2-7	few	CASSLILEEQYF
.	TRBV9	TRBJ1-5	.	CASSVGWGRQPQHF
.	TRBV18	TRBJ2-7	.	CASSRDSYEQYF
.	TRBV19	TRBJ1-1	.	CASSSNGAEAFF
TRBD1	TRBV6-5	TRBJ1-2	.	CASSPGGTGRYGYTF
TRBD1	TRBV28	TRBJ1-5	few	CASTRQGGSNQPQHF
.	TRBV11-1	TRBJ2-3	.	CASSSRTSTDTQYF
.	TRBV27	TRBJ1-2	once	CASSVTGLDYGYTF
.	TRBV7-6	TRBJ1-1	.	CASSKPSTAFEAFF
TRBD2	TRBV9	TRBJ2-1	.	CASSPLAGGPWNEQFF
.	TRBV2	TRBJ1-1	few	CASKWVNTEAFF
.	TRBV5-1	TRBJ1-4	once	CASSLGAAEKLFF
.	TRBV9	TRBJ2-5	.	CASSVANGLFQETQYF
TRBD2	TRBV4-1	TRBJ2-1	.	CASSLPTSGYNEQFF
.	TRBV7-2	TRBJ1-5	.	CASSLDGQPQHF
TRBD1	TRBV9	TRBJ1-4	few	CASSVRPGQGGEKLFF
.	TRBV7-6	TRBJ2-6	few	CASSLTGQLSGANVLTF
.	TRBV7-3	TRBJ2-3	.	CASSLTVGQTTDTQYF
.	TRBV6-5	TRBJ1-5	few	CASSYSSGQPQHF
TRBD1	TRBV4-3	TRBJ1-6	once	CASSLRDRDNSPLHF
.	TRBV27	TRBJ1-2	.	CASSPTRTAYGYTF
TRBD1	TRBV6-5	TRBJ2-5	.	CASSYSSTGGETQYF
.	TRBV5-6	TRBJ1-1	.	CASSLGTWAEAFF
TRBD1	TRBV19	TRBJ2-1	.	CASSNSGQGGNEQFF
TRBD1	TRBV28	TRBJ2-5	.	CASSGTGRETQYF
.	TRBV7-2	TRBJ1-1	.	CASSLGRNTEAFF
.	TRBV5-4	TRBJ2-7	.	CASSLYGDEQYF
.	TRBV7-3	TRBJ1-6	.	CASSQGRDSPLHF
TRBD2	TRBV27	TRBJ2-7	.	CASRDGTSGAYEQYF